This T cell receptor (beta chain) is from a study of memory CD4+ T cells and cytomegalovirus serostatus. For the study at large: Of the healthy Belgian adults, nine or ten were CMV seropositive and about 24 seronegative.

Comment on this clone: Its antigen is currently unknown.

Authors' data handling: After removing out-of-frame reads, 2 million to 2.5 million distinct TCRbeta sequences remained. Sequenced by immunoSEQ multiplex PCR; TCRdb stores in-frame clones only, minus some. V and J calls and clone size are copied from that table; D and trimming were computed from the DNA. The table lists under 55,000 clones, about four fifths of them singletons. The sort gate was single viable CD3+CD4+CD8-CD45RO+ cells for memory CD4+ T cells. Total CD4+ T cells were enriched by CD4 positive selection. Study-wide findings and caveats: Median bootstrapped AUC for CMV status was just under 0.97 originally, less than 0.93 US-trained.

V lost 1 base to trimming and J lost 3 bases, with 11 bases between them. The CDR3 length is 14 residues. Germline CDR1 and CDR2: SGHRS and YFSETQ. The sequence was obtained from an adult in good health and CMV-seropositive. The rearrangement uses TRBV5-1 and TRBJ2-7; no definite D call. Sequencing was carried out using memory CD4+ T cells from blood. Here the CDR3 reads CASSLMVGDYEQYF. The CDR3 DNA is TGCGCCAGCAGCTTGATGGTTGGGGACTACGAGCAGTACTTC. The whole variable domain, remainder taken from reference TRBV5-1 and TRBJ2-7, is KAGVTQTPRYLIKTRGQQVTLSCSPISGHRSVSWYQQTPGQGLQFLFEYFSETQRNKGNFPGRFSGRQFSNSRSEMNVSTLELGDSALYLCASSLMVGDYEQYFGPGTRLTVT.